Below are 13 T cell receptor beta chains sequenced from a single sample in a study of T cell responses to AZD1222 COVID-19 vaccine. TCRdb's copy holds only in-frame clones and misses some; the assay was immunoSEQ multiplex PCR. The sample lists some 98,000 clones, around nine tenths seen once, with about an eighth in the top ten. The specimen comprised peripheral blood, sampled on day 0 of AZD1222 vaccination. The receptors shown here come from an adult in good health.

This CDR3 is CASSLATGDLYSNQPQHF. CDR3 nucleotides: TGTGCCAGCAGCTTAGCGACAGGGGACCTTTATAGCAATCAGCCCCAGCATTTT. This chain connects TRBV7-9 to TRBJ1-5; 8 bases align to TRBD1. The CDR3 has 18 residues. After removal of 0 bases from V and 0 bases from J, the junction contained 7 bases not matched to a gene. Germline-derived CDR1 and CDR2 are SEHNR and FQNEAQ (reference sequence).

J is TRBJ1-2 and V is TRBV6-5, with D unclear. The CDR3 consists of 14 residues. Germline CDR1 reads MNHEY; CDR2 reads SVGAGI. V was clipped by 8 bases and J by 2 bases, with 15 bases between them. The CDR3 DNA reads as TGTGCCAGCCGGGTCCGTCAGTCCAACTATGGCTACACCTTC. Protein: CASRVRQSNYGYTF.

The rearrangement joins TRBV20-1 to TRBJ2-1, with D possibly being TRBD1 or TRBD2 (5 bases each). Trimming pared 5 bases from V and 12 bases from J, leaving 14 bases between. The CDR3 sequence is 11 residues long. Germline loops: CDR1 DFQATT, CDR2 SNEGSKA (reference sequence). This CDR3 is CSAGSGTRQFF. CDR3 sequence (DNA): TGCAGTGCTGGATCCGGGACGCGGCAGTTCTTC.

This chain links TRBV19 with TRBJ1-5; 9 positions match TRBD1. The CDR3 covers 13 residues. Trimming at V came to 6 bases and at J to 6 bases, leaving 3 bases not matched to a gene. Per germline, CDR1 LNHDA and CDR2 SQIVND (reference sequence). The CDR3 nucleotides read TGTGCCAGTAGAAGACAGGGGGTTCAGCCCCAGCATTTT. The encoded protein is CASRRQGVQPQHF.

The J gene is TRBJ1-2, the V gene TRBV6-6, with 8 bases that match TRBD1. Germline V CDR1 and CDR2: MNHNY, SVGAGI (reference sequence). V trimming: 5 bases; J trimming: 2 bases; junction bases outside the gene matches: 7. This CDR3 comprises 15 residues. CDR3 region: CASSTRQGWNYGYTF. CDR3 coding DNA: TGTGCCAGCAGTACCCGACAGGGGTGGAACTATGGCTACACCTTC.

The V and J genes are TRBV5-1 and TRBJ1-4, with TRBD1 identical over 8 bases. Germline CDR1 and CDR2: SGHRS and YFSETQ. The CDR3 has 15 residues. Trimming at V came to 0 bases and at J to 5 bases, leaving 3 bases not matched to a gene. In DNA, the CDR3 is TGCGCCAGCAGCTTGGGGGACAGGTCGAATGAAAAACTGTTTTTT. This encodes CASSLGDRSNEKLFF. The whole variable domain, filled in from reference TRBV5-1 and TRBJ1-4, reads KAGVTQTPRYLIKTRGQQVTLSCSPISGHRSVSWYQQTPGQGLQFLFEYFSETQRNKGNFPGRFSGRQFSNSRSEMNVSTLELGDSALYLCASSLGDRSNEKLFFGSGTQLSVL.

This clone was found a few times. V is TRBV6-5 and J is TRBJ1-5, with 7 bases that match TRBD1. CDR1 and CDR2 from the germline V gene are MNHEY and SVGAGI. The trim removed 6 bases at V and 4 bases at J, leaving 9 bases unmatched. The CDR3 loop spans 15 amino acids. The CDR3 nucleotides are TGTGCCAGCAGAAGAACAGGGGTTGGGAATCAGCCCCAGCATTTT. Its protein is CASRRTGVGNQPQHF.

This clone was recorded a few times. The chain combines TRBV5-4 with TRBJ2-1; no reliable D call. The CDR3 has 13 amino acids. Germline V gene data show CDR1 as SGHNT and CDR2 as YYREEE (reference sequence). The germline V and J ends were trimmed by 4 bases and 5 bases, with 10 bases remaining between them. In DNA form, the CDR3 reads TGTGCCAGCAGCCCCAAAAGGGACAATGAGCAGTTCTTC. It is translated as CASSPKRDNEQFF.

CDR3 nucleotides: TGTGCCAGCAGCCAAGTCGGGGCAGGGGACGAAAAACTGTTTTTT. This translates into CASSQVGAGDEKLFF. This chain connects TRBV3-1 (or the pseudogene TRBV3-2) to TRBJ1-4; maybe TRBD1 (6 bases). Germline CDR1 reads LGHDT; CDR2 reads YNNKEL (reference sequence). The CDR3 runs to 15 residues. V dropped 1 base and J dropped 8 bases, with 14 bases sitting between them.

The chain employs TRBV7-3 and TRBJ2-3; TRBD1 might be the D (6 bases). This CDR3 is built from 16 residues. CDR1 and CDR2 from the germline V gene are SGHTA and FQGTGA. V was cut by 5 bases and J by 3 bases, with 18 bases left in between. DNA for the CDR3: TGTGCCAGCAGCCAAGGAATAGGGGGAGCGACAGATACGCAGTATTTT. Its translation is CASSQGIGGATDTQYF.

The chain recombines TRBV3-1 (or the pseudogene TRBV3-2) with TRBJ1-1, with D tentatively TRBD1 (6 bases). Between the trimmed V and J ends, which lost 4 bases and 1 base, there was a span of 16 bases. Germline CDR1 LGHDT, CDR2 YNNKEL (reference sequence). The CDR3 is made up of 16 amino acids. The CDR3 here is CASSRTPGTPNTEAFF. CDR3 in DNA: TGTGCCAGCAGCCGAACGCCCGGGACACCGAACACTGAAGCTTTCTTT.

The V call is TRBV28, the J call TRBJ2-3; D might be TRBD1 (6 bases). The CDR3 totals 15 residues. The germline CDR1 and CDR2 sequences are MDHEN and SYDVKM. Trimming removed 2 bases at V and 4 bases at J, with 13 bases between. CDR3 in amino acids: CASSLPGVFADTQYF. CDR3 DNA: TGTGCCAGCAGTTTACCAGGGGTTTTCGCAGATACGCAGTATTTT. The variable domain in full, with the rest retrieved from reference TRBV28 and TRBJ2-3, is DVKVTQSSRYLVKRTGEKVFLECVQDMDHENMFWYRQDPGLGLRLIYFSYDVKMKEKGDIPEGYSVSREKKERFSLILESASTNQTSMYLCASSLPGVFADTQYFGPGTRLTVL.

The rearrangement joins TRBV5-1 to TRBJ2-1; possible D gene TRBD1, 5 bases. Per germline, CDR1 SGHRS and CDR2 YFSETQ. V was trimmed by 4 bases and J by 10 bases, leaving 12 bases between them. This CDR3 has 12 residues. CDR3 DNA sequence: TGCGCCAGCAGCCGAGAGACAGACGAGCAGTTCTTC. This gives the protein CASSRETDEQFF.